This T cell receptor beta chain was observed in a study of CD8 T cells in ankylosing spondylitis. From the 5' RACE reads, TCRdb called clonotypes with MiXCR, one entry per CDR3 protein. Of about 250,000 distinct CDR3 sequences listed, 10% are singletons. This clonotype was seen many times. The germline V gene has CDR1 MNHEY and CDR2 SMNVEV (reference sequence). This CDR3 has 14 residues. V lost 6 bases to trimming and J lost 4 bases, with 15 bases between them. The chain uses TRBV27 and TRBJ1-1; TRBD1 might be the D (6 bases). The material sequenced was blood, either unsorted or a sorted T cell fraction (not recorded which). The receptor was isolated from a male donor with ankylosing spondylitis or in good health (not recorded which). In DNA, the CDR3 is TGTGCCAGCAGAGACCTCGGGGGCCGCACTGAAGCTTTCTTT. This codes for CASRDLGGRTEAFF.